The 18 T cell receptor beta chains below were found in one sample sequenced in a study of blood T cells in healthy people across ages. A second PCR of 7 to 11 cycles used a sample-barcoded 5' primer and a J-beta primer mix. TCRdb used MiXCR to reprocess the 5' RACE reads, holding one entry per CDR3 protein. The table shows about 2 million distinct CDR3 sequences, with roughly 52% occurring only once. Sequenced input: blood. The receptors derive from a woman aged 35 to 49 in good health.

The V and J genes are TRBV10-3 and TRBJ2-1, with D tentatively TRBD2 (5 bases). The CDR3 totals 14 residues. Germline CDR1 reads ENHRY; CDR2 reads SYGVKD. Trimming shortened V by 10 bases and J by 13 bases, and 26 bases separated the two germline ends. The DNA of the CDR3 is TGTGCCACCAGAGGGCCCTACGCGGAGGAGACCCAGTTCTTC. Its protein product is CATRGPYAEETQFF.

This rearrangement joins TRBV6-2 or TRBV6-3 to TRBJ1-5; D gene ambiguous. Looked up from germline, CDR1 is MNHEY and CDR2 is SVGEGT. This CDR3 is built from 14 residues. V lost 8 bases and J 3 bases, leaving 14 bases between the germline ends. The CDR3 protein is CASHTGRSNQPQHF. Written as DNA, the CDR3 is TGTGCCAGCCACACTGGGAGGTCCAATCAGCCCCAGCATTTT.

The chain employs TRBV6-2 or TRBV6-3 and TRBJ1-5; 9 nucleotides align to TRBD1. J gave up 2 bases and V 5 bases, and 7 bases lay outside the gene matches. CDR3 length: 16 amino acids. CDR1 is MNHEY, CDR2 SVGEGT, per germline. CDR3 loop: CASSIYWTGGNQPQHF. Here the CDR3 DNA reads TGTGCCAGCAGTATATATTGGACAGGGGGCAATCAGCCCCAGCATTTT.

The chain recombines TRBV4-3 with TRBJ1-4, with 8 bases fitting TRBD1. With 1 base clipped from V and 7 bases from J, the junction kept 2 bases outside the gene matches. The CDR3 consists of 14 residues. Germline loops: CDR1 LGHNA, CDR2 YSLEER. For the CDR3, the DNA is TGCGCCAGCAGCCAAGCCCAGGGGGCTGAAAAACTGTTTTTT. This translates into CASSQAQGAEKLFF.

The chain is built from TRBV29-1 and TRBJ2-1, with D perhaps being TRBD1 or TRBD2 (6 bases each). This CDR3 has 14 residues. V lost 6 bases and J 4 bases, leaving 16 bases between the germline ends. CDR1 SQVTM and CDR2 ANQGSEA come from the germline V gene. Here the CDR3 reads CSVPEGGLYNEQFF. In nucleotides, the CDR3 is TGCAGCGTGCCCGAAGGGGGGCTTTACAATGAGCAGTTCTTC.

This clonotype came up a few times. The chain joins TRBV20-1 to TRBJ1-2, with D uncertain. V was clipped by 5 bases and J by 3 bases, with 13 bases between them. CDR3 size: 13 residues. Germline CDR1 and CDR2: DFQATT and SNEGSKA (reference sequence). This CDR3 is CSAPARSHYGYTF. DNA for the CDR3: TGCAGTGCTCCGGCCCGATCCCACTATGGCTACACCTTC.

This chain joins TRBV27 and TRBJ1-4; D call uncertain. The CDR3 spans 17 residues. Deletions cut 6 bases from V and 4 bases from J, with 21 bases between. Germline lookup yields CDR1 MNHEY and CDR2 SMNVEV (reference sequence). The CDR3 loop is CASSLSPPHIFNEKLFF. As DNA, the CDR3 is TGTGCCAGCAGCCTAAGCCCCCCACACATATTTAATGAAAAACTGTTTTTT.

This clonotype was seen a few times. V gene TRBV7-2 combines with J gene TRBJ2-1, with TRBD1 identical over 7 bases. The CDR3 covers 16 residues. Per germline, CDR1 SGHTA and CDR2 FQGNSA. The junction had 7 bases not matched to a gene; V was cut back by 1 base and J by 4 bases. The CDR3 loop is CASSLGGWTGYNEQFF. The DNA for the CDR3 is TGTGCCAGCAGCTTAGGGGGTTGGACAGGATACAATGAGCAGTTCTTC. Drawing the rest from reference TRBV7-2 and TRBJ2-1, the complete variable domain is GAGVSQSPSNKVTEKGKDVELRCDPISGHTALYWYRQSLGQGLEFLIYFQGNSAPDKSGLPSDRFSAERTGGSVSTLTIQRTQQEDSAVYLCASSLGGWTGYNEQFFGPGTRLTVL.

The V call is TRBV5-1, the J call TRBJ1-2, with D hard to call. Germline CDR1 reads SGHRS; CDR2 reads YFSETQ. V gave up 4 bases and J gave up 4 bases, with 14 bases separating them. This CDR3 is built from 14 residues. The CDR3 DNA follows: TGCGCCAGCAGCAGAGACCTGGGTAGCTATGGCTACACCTTC. It specifies CASSRDLGSYGYTF.

In the case of this clonotype: One junction end disagrees with the germline gene, perhaps due to a read error. In nucleotides, the CDR3 is TGCGCCAGCAGCTTTGGGACAACTAATGAAAAACTGTTTTTT. Residues: CASSFGTTNEKLFF. The J gene is TRBJ1-4, the V gene TRBV7-9; D unresolved. There are 14 residues in the CDR3. The V gene's germline CDR1 is SEHNR and CDR2 FQNEAQ (reference sequence).

J is TRBJ2-3 and V is TRBV7-2, with unresolved D. V was cut by 1 base and J by 0 bases, with 8 bases left in between. The CDR3 sequence is 15 residues long. Germline V CDR1 and CDR2: SGHTA, FQGNSA. CDR3 amino acids: CASSLVETSTDTQYF. The DNA for the CDR3 is TGTGCCAGCAGCTTAGTGGAGACTAGCACAGATACGCAGTATTTT.

The V gene is TRBV24-1, the J gene TRBJ2-5, with a possible D match to TRBD1 (5 bases). This CDR3 is built from 14 residues. Trimming stripped 4 bases from V and 4 bases from J, with 12 bases between. Germline CDR1 KGHDR, CDR2 SFDVKD. The CDR3 reads CATSDPRVRETQYF. Written as DNA, the CDR3 is TGTGCCACCAGTGACCCCAGGGTTCGAGAGACCCAGTACTTC.

The chain joins TRBV20-1 to TRBJ2-1, with D possibly TRBD2 on 5 matching bases. Germline-derived CDR1 and CDR2 are DFQATT and SNEGSKA (reference sequence). V gave up 3 bases and J gave up 6 bases, with 12 bases separating them. This CDR3 contains 13 residues. The CDR3: CSASDYAGNEQFF. The CDR3 DNA follows: TGCAGTGCTAGTGACTACGCGGGCAATGAGCAGTTCTTC.

The chain has TRBV2 and TRBJ1-2; no firm D call. Germline assignment: CDR1 SNHLY and CDR2 FYNNEI. The V and J ends lost 6 bases and 4 bases respectively, with 15 bases between them. The CDR3 spans 14 residues. In nucleotides, the CDR3 is TGTGCCAGCAGAGATGACGGGTTAGGCTATGGCTACACCTTC. Protein sequence: CASRDDGLGYGYTF.

The V call is TRBV20-1, the J call TRBJ2-1, with 10 bases fitting TRBD2. V gave up 3 bases and J gave up 6 bases; unmatched junction bases: 5. The length of the CDR3 is 14 residues. CDR1 DFQATT and CDR2 SNEGSKA come from the germline V gene (reference sequence). The CDR3 here is CSASGTSETNEQFF. The DNA for the CDR3 is TGCAGTGCTAGTGGGACTAGCGAGACCAATGAGCAGTTCTTC.

This clonotype came up a few times. The chain has TRBV2 and TRBJ2-4, with D perhaps matching TRBD2 (5 bases). The V gene lost 2 bases and the J gene lost 0 bases, with 11 bases spanning the gap. Germline-derived CDR1 and CDR2 are SNHLY and FYNNEI. CDR3 length equals 16 residues. CDR3 in amino acids: CASSESGNLAKNIQYF. As DNA, the CDR3 is TGTGCCAGCAGTGAATCGGGGAATTTAGCCAAAAACATTCAGTACTTC.

The chain couples TRBV7-9 to TRBJ2-7, with a tentative D call TRBD1 (5 bases). The J call may be wrong; the DNA end is better matched by TRBJ2-5. CDR3 length equals 15 residues. Germline CDR1 and CDR2: SEHNR and FQNEAQ (reference sequence). The DNA for the CDR3 is TGTGCCAGCGGGGTCGGGTCAGGGCCTTCTAAGACCCAGTACTTC. Its protein is CASGVGSGPSKTQYF.

The rearrangement uses TRBV24-1 and TRBJ2-7, with 9 bases lining up with TRBD1. The CDR3 covers 13 residues. The V gene's germline CDR1 is KGHDR and CDR2 SFDVKD. Germline trimming cut 5 bases from V and 5 bases from J; bases unmatched to any gene: 3. This CDR3 reads CATSVDRGDEQYF. Here the CDR3 DNA reads TGTGCCACCAGTGTCGACAGGGGGGACGAGCAGTACTTC.